Here is one T cell receptor (beta chain) with its context. Antigen unknown. The data stem from a study of cytomegalovirus exposure and HLA in healthy donors. Study at large: Out of approximately 170 million T cells, an earlier analysis found around 110 million unique TCR beta sequences in total. Findings and limits, study-wide: On later analysis, the bulk of CMV-associated TCR beta chains appeared to be HLA-restricted.

The length of the CDR3 is 12 residues. V lost 4 bases to trimming and J lost 8 bases; unmatched junction nucleotides: 4. Germline CDR1 reads SNHLY; CDR2 reads FYNNEI. 60 Vbeta and 13 Jbeta primers were used in PCR. Sequenced by immunoSEQ multiplex PCR; TCRdb stores in-frame clones only, minus some. The sample records 150,000 to 200,000 clones, around 80% being singletons. The rearrangement links TRBV2 to TRBJ1-1; 7 bases agree with TRBD1. The clonotype was recovered from a male donor in good health and CMV-seronegative. Sequences were obtained from PBMCs. Here the CDR3 DNA reads TGTGCCAGCAGTGGACAGGGTGAGGAAGCTTTCTTT. Encoded protein: CASSGQGEEAFF.